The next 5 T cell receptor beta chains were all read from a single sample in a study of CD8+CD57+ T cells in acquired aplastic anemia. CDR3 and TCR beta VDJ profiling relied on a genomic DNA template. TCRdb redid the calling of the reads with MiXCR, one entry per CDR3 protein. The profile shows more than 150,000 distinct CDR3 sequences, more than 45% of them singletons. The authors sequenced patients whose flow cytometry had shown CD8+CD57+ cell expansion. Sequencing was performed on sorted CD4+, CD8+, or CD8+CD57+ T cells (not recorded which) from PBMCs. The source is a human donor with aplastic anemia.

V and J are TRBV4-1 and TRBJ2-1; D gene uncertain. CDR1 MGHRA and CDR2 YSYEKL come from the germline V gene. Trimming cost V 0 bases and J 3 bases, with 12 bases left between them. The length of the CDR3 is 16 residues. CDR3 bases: TGCGCCAGCAGCCAAGAATTGGGATTTTACTACAATGAGCAGTTCTTC. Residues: CASSQELGFYYNEQFF.

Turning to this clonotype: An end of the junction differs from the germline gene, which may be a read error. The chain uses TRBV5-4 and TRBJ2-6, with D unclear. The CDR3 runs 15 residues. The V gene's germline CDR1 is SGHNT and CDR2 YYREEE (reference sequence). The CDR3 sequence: CAGSLGGSGANVLTF. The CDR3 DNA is TGTGCCGGCAGCTTGGGTGGCTCTGGGGCCAACGTCCTGACTTTC.

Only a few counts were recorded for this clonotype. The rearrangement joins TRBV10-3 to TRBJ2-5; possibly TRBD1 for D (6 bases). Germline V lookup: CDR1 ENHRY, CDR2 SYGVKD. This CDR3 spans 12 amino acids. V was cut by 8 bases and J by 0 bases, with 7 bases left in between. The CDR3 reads CAIRDNQETQYF. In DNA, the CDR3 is TGTGCCATCCGGGACAACCAAGAGACCCAGTACTTC.

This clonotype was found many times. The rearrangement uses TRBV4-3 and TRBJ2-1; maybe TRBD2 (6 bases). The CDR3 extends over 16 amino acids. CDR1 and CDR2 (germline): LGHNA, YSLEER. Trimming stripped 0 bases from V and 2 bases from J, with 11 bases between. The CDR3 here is CASSQDRREAYNEQFF. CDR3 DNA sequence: TGCGCCAGCAGCCAAGATCGCAGGGAGGCCTACAATGAGCAGTTCTTC.

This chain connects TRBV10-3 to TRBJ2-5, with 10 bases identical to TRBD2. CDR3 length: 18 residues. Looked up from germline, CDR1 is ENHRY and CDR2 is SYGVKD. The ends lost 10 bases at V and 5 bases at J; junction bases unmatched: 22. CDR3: CATGGPLPSGRARETQYF. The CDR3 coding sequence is TGTGCCACCGGGGGGCCTCTCCCAAGCGGGAGGGCCCGGGAGACCCAGTACTTC.